A single sample is the source of the 25 T cell receptor beta chains below, sequenced in a study of CD8+ T cells in alopecia areata. Following extraction, RNA underwent reverse transcription to cDNA, which served as the sequencing template. Measured with immunoSEQ multiplex PCR; TCRdb has only the in-frame clones, and not every one. The sample lists around 270,000 clones, 55% to 70% occurring once. The treatment was: oral pan-JAK inhibitor, 5-10 mg twice daily. The starting material was CD4+ T cells sorted from blood, obtained at week 24, from a patient treated with tofacitinib. Receptor source: a human donor with alopecia areata.

The sample holds one count of this clone. CDR3 bases: TGTGCCAGCTTGTCTTCGGCGGGAGAGAACACTGAAGCTTTCTTT. It specifies CASLSSAGENTEAFF. J is TRBJ1-1 and V is TRBV6-6; D remains unclear. The length of the CDR3 is 15 residues. The germline V gene has CDR1 MNHNY and CDR2 SVGAGI (reference sequence). V shed 8 bases and J shed 1 base, with 17 bases lying between them.

The sample holds a few counts of this clone. The J gene is TRBJ1-6, the V gene TRBV7-9; D is unclear. The CDR3 is 13 residues long. V lost 5 bases and J 8 bases, leaving 10 bases between the germline ends. CDR1 SEHNR and CDR2 FQNEAQ come from the germline V gene (reference sequence). The CDR3 DNA sequence: TGTGCCAGCAGCGATGTTGCCGATTCACCCCTCCACTTT. As protein: CASSDVADSPLHF.

The gene calls are TRBV4-2 and TRBJ1-3; D gene ambiguous. CDR1 and CDR2 from the germline V gene are LGHNA and YNFKEQ. The CDR3 is 14 residues long. Trimming left V 0 bases short and J 6 bases short, with 9 bases between. DNA for the CDR3: TGTGCCAGCAGCCAAGAGGATGCCGCAAACACCATATATTTT. Its translation: CASSQEDAANTIYF.

This chain links TRBV2 with TRBJ2-1; TRBD1 agrees at 8 bases. Germline loops: CDR1 SNHLY, CDR2 FYNNEI. V lost 10 bases to trimming and J lost 9 bases; unmatched junction nucleotides: 11. The CDR3 is 13 residues long. CDR3 coding DNA: TGTGCCACCAGGGGGCGGGGCTTTACTGAGCAGTTCTTC. The encoded protein is CATRGRGFTEQFF.

This chain uses TRBV5-1 with TRBJ2-5; D unclear. The CDR3 has 16 residues. CDR1 is SGHRS and CDR2 is YFSETQ in the germline V gene. V was clipped by 3 bases and J by 4 bases, with 19 bases between them. In DNA, the CDR3 is TGCGCCAGCAGCTCTGGAGTCGTGGAGTTAGGAGAGACCCAGTACTTC. Translation gives CASSSGVVELGETQYF.

V is TRBV5-4 and J is TRBJ2-7; TRBD2 aligns across 13 bases. The ends lost 1 base at V and 0 bases at J; junction bases unmatched: 4. Looked up from germline, CDR1 is SGHNT and CDR2 is YYREEE (reference sequence). The CDR3 extends over 17 amino acids. The DNA for the CDR3 is TGTGCCAGCAGCTTGCGACTAGCGGGGGGTTACTCCTACGAGCAGTACTTC. Its protein product is CASSLRLAGGYSYEQYF.

The chain carries TRBV2 and TRBJ1-1; D is ambiguous. CDR1 is SNHLY, CDR2 FYNNEI, per germline. The V gene lost 8 bases and the J gene lost 4 bases, with 11 bases spanning the gap. The length of the CDR3 is 12 residues. CDR3 nucleotide sequence: TGTGCCAGCGCCCGGGTGGGCACTGAAGCTTTCTTT. Translation: CASARVGTEAFF.

The chain recombines TRBV29-1 with TRBJ2-3; D not resolved. Trimming shortened V by 5 bases and J by 4 bases, and 13 bases separated the two germline ends. CDR3 length equals 13 residues. The germline gives CDR1 SQVTM, CDR2 ANQGSEA. As DNA, the CDR3 is TGCAGCGTTCCCCCCCCAGACCCAGATACGCAGTATTTT. Translated: CSVPPPDPDTQYF.

A few counts support this clone. V usage is TRBV15 and J usage is TRBJ2-5, with a possible D match to TRBD2 (6 bases). The CDR3 spans 13 residues. Germline V gives CDR1 LNHNV, CDR2 YYDKDF (reference sequence). V was clipped by 9 bases and J by 0 bases, with 11 bases between them. The chain's CDR3 is CATRRGYQETQYF. For the CDR3, the DNA is TGTGCCACACGCCGGGGGTACCAAGAGACCCAGTACTTC.

This chain joins TRBV2 and TRBJ1-5; no reliable D call. CDR1 and CDR2 from the germline V gene are SNHLY and FYNNEI. V shed 7 bases and J shed 4 bases, with 17 bases lying between them. The CDR3 consists of 15 residues. The CDR3 here is CASKERPTPNQPQHF. In DNA form, the CDR3 reads TGTGCCAGCAAGGAACGGCCCACTCCTAATCAGCCCCAGCATTTT.

The CDR3, as DNA: TGTGCCAGCAGCTTGCAGGTCAGCAGGGGCGAGCATGGCTACACCTTC. Its translation is CASSLQVSRGEHGYTF. V usage is TRBV7-2 and J usage is TRBJ1-2, with a weak D call TRBD1 (6 bases). The ends were cut back, 3 bases at V and 6 bases at J, with 20 bases in the middle. This CDR3 region has 16 residues. Per the germline V gene, CDR1 is SGHTA and CDR2 is FQGNSA. Combining the CDR3 with reference TRBV7-2 and TRBJ1-2 gives the whole variable domain GAGVSQSPSNKVTEKGKDVELRCDPISGHTALYWYRQSLGQGLEFLIYFQGNSAPDKSGLPSDRFSAERTGGSVSTLTIQRTQQEDSAVYLCASSLQVSRGEHGYTFGSGTRLTVV.

This clone was observed a few times. The chain is built from TRBV29-1 and TRBJ1-1, with D possibly being TRBD1 (6 bases). V was trimmed by 7 bases and J by 4 bases, leaving 13 bases between them. This CDR3 is 12 amino acids long. CDR1 SQVTM and CDR2 ANQGSEA come from the germline V gene. The CDR3 nucleotides are TGCAGCGCAGTCAACAGGGCCACTGAAGCTTTCTTT. Its protein is CSAVNRATEAFF. Full variable domain (rest looked up from reference TRBV29-1 and TRBJ1-1): SAVISQKPSRDICQRGTSLTIQCQVDSQVTMMFWYRQQPGQSLTLIATANQGSEATYESGFVIDKFPISRPNLTFSTLTVSNMSPEDSSIYLCSAVNRATEAFFGQGTRLTVV.

To note about this clone: Its ends do not fully match the called genes, so a read error is possible. In nucleotides, the CDR3 is TGTGCCAGCGGGACAGGGAGACTTCGAAGAATCTTC. Amino acid sequence: CASGTGRLRRIF. The chain recombines TRBV27 with TRBJ2-7; 9 positions agree with TRBD1. This CDR3 has 12 residues. Germline V gene data show CDR1 as MNHEY and CDR2 as SMNVEV (reference sequence).

This chain joins TRBV7-2 and TRBJ2-4; no clear D gene. The CDR3 totals 11 residues. Germline CDR1 SGHTA, CDR2 FQGNSA. V lost 4 bases, J lost 5 bases, and 3 bases lay in between. CDR3 bases: TGTGCCAGCAGCTCTCAAAACATTCAGTACTTC. This gives the protein CASSSQNIQYF.

The rearrangement links TRBV10-3 to TRBJ1-2; D gene uncertain. This CDR3 comprises 12 residues. In germline, CDR1 is ENHRY, CDR2 SYGVKD. V dropped 0 bases and J dropped 8 bases, with 7 bases sitting between them. The CDR3 nucleotides read TGTGCCATCAGTGAGTCTGTGGTCGGCTACACCTTC. It encodes CAISESVVGYTF.

V and J are TRBV5-1 and TRBJ2-1; D possibly corresponds to TRBD2 (5 bases). Germline assignment: CDR1 SGHRS and CDR2 YFSETQ. CDR3 length: 15 residues. V was trimmed by 7 bases and J by 2 bases, leaving 16 bases between them. CDR3 coding DNA: TGCGCCAGCCAGGCGAGGGCCGGGCCCTACAATGAGCAGTTCTTC. This encodes CASQARAGPYNEQFF. Full variable domain (rest looked up from reference TRBV5-1 and TRBJ2-1): KAGVTQTPRYLIKTRGQQVTLSCSPISGHRSVSWYQQTPGQGLQFLFEYFSETQRNKGNFPGRFSGRQFSNSRSEMNVSTLELGDSALYLCASQARAGPYNEQFFGPGTRLTVL.

A few counts support this clone. The V and J genes are TRBV27 and TRBJ1-2; unclear D gene. CDR1 is MNHEY and CDR2 is SMNVEV in the germline V gene (reference sequence). Trimming took 7 bases from V and 2 from J, leaving 14 bases between them. This CDR3 is 14 amino acids long. Here the CDR3 DNA reads TGTGCCAGCACCAGAACAAGAGGGAACTATGGCTACACCTTC. Amino acids: CASTRTRGNYGYTF.

The table lists this clone with a count of one. The chain is built from TRBV30 and TRBJ2-1, with 7 positions matching TRBD2. Trimming cost V 2 bases and J 12 bases; bases outside gene matches: 10. Germline loops: CDR1 GTSNPN, CDR2 SVGIG (reference sequence). The CDR3 spans 13 residues. CDR3 in DNA: TGTGCCTGGAGTATGGGGGAGGGGCATGGGCAGTTCTTC. Translation gives CAWSMGEGHGQFF.

The genes are TRBV25-1 and TRBJ2-7; 10 nucleotides line up with TRBD2. The germline CDR1 and CDR2 sequences are MGHDK and SYGVNS. This CDR3 has 14 residues. J gave up 5 bases and V 11 bases, and 12 bases lay outside the gene matches. This CDR3 is CARTSSGGTHEQYF. CDR3 DNA sequence: TGTGCCCGCACATCTAGCGGGGGTACCCACGAGCAGTACTTC.

DNA of the CDR3: TGTGCCTGGAGTGTACGGGCTCCTAGGGGCATTTCACCCCTCCACTTT. This translates into CAWSVRAPRGISPLHF. This sequence joins TRBV30 and TRBJ1-6, with D possibly TRBD1 on 5 matching bases. Trimming took 0 bases from V and 9 from J, leaving 18 bases between them. The CDR3 extends over 16 amino acids. Germline V lookup: CDR1 GTSNPN, CDR2 SVGIG (reference sequence).

This chain connects TRBV30 to TRBJ1-1; 7 bases agree with TRBD1. With V trimmed by 2 bases and J by 0 bases, 9 bases remained unmatched. CDR3 length: 16 amino acids. Per germline, CDR1 GTSNPN and CDR2 SVGIG (reference sequence). DNA for the CDR3: TGTGCCTGGAGTAGATGGGCAGGGGGATTGAACACTGAAGCTTTCTTT. Translating gives CAWSRWAGGLNTEAFF.

J is TRBJ1-1 and V is TRBV21-1; the tabulated D call, TRBD1, remains unverified against the DNA. TRBV21-1 is listed as a pseudogene. The length of the CDR3 is 13 residues. Written as DNA, the CDR3 is TGTGCCAGCAGCATCGGGACAGGACCTGAAGCTTTCTTT. It encodes CASSIGTGPEAFF.

Only a few counts were recorded for this clone. This chain uses TRBV5-8 with TRBJ2-6; no clear D. The germline V gene encodes CDR1 SGHTS and CDR2 YDEGEE. V lost 0 bases and J lost 2, with 9 bases in between. The CDR3 spans 16 residues. The CDR3 reads CASSLGHSTGANVLTF. The CDR3 DNA reads TGTGCCAGCAGCTTGGGGCACAGTACTGGGGCCAACGTCCTGACTTTC. Complete variable domain (other parts from reference TRBV5-8 and TRBJ2-6): EAGVTQSPTHLIKTRGQQATLRCSPISGHTSVYWYQQALGLGLQFLLWYDEGEERNRGNFPPRFSGRQFPNYSSELNVNALELEDSALYLCASSLGHSTGANVLTFGAGSRLTVL.

This clone was detected ten times or more. The V gene is TRBV28, the J gene TRBJ2-3; TRBD2 matches 9 bases. This CDR3 contains 14 residues. Unmatched junction bases numbered 4, after V lost 4 bases and J lost 5 bases. Per the germline V gene, CDR1 is MDHEN and CDR2 is SYDVKM. The CDR3 here is CASSWTSEGDTQYF. The CDR3 nucleotides read TGTGCCAGCAGTTGGACTAGCGAGGGAGATACGCAGTATTTT.

The chain links TRBV30 to TRBJ2-3, with D uncertain. Deletions cut 2 bases from V and 1 base from J, with 7 bases between. Germline V CDR1 and CDR2: GTSNPN, SVGIG (reference sequence). This CDR3 contains 13 residues. This CDR3 is CAWSFAGTDTQYF. CDR3 DNA: TGTGCCTGGAGTTTTGCGGGCACAGATACGCAGTATTTT.